One and the same sample provided the 27 T cell receptor beta chains below, sequenced in a study of Graves' ophthalmopathy and Graves' hyperthyroidism. RNA served as the template for amplifying TCR beta CDR3 regions. HTBI primers were employed in first-round RT-PCR, then a second-round multiplex PCR followed. TCRdb independently ran MiXCR on the multiplex PCR reads; one entry per CDR3 protein. Counted here are 350,000 to 450,000 distinct CDR3 sequences, about 18% occurring once; the ten biggest clones make up more than 1.5%. The sample taken for sequencing was peripheral blood. The source is a woman aged 18-35 years with Graves' ophthalmopathy.

This clonotype was found many times. The chain joins TRBV24-1 to TRBJ2-5, with 10 bases that match TRBD1. Germline V gene data show CDR1 as KGHDR and CDR2 as SFDVKD. Germline trimming cut 1 base from V and 4 bases from J; bases unmatched to any gene: 5. CDR3 length: 16 residues. The CDR3 sequence is CATSDFSDRGRETQYF. CDR3 sequence (DNA): TGTGCCACCAGTGATTTCTCCGACAGGGGGCGAGAGACCCAGTACTTC.

V usage is TRBV2 and J usage is TRBJ1-1; possibly TRBD1 for D (6 bases). CDR3 size: 14 residues. Germline loops: CDR1 SNHLY, CDR2 FYNNEI. V lost 6 bases to trimming and J lost 5 bases, with 16 bases between them. Here the CDR3 DNA reads TGTGCCAGCAGCGAATGGACAGTTGGGACTGAAGCTTTCTTT. Its translation is CASSEWTVGTEAFF.

In DNA form, the CDR3 reads TGTGCCAGCAGTGGAGGAAACAGAGTTTATGGCTACACCTTC. Its protein is CASSGGNRVYGYTF. The chain carries TRBV6-1 and TRBJ1-2, with D uncertain. The CDR3 extends over 14 amino acids. The ends were cut back, 4 bases at V and 5 bases at J, with 14 bases in the middle. CDR1 and CDR2 (germline): MNHNS, SASEGT.

J is TRBJ1-2 and V is TRBV27; D is undetermined. The CDR3 has 15 residues. Looked up from germline, CDR1 is MNHEY and CDR2 is SMNVEV (reference sequence). Trimming took 2 bases from V and 6 from J, leaving 16 bases between them. CDR3 protein: CASSLGFRDVHGYTF. CDR3 nucleotide sequence: TGTGCCAGCAGTTTAGGTTTTCGGGATGTGCATGGCTACACCTTC.

This clonotype turned up a few times. The genes are TRBV6-2 or TRBV6-3 and TRBJ2-5, with 8 bases that match TRBD2. The CDR3 runs 16 residues. The germline gives CDR1 MNHEY, CDR2 SVGEGT. J gave up 4 bases and V 3 bases, and 10 bases lay outside the gene matches. Here the CDR3 DNA reads TGTGCCAGCAGTTATTTCGGAGCGGGAGTTCGAGAGACCCAGTACTTC. Its protein product is CASSYFGAGVRETQYF.

The chain employs TRBV20-1 and TRBJ2-7; the D gene is possibly TRBD1 (6 bases). The CDR3 spans 11 residues. CDR1 and CDR2 (germline): DFQATT, SNEGSKA (reference sequence). The CDR3 bases are TGCAGGACACGGACAGTGTACGAGCAGTACTTC. Residues: CRTRTVYEQYF.

This clonotype was found many times. This sequence joins TRBV6-2 or TRBV6-3 and TRBJ1-6; D is ambiguous. The V and J ends lost 4 bases and 2 bases respectively, with 9 bases between them. CDR1 MNHEY and CDR2 SVGEGT come from the germline V gene. This CDR3 region has 15 residues. The DNA of the CDR3 is TGTGCCAGCAGTTTGGTGAGGCCCTATAATTCACCCCTCCACTTT. Protein: CASSLVRPYNSPLHF.

Many counts were recorded for this clonotype. V gene TRBV7-2 combines with J gene TRBJ2-5; TRBD1 matches at 9 bases. Germline loops: CDR1 SGHTA, CDR2 FQGNSA. V was clipped by 5 bases and J by 5 bases; unmatched bases: 9. The CDR3 has 15 residues. Written as DNA, the CDR3 is TGTGCCAGCAGCATAACAGGGGGCGTTATTGAGACCCAGTACTTC. It yields the protein CASSITGGVIETQYF.

The genes are TRBV7-2 and TRBJ1-5; weak D call: TRBD1 (5 bases). V was clipped by 8 bases and J by 6 bases, with 14 bases between them. The CDR3 runs to 13 residues. Germline V CDR1 and CDR2: SGHTA, FQGNSA. The CDR3 region has the DNA TGTGCCAGCTCCGGGACCATGGTTCAGCCCCAGCATTTT. It codes for CASSGTMVQPQHF.

This clonotype was counted many times. The V gene is TRBV6-5, the J gene TRBJ1-3; TRBD1 might be the D (5 bases). Trimming pared 4 bases from V and 0 bases from J, leaving 13 bases between. Germline assignment: CDR1 MNHEY and CDR2 SVGAGI. The CDR3 loop spans 16 amino acids. In DNA form, the CDR3 reads TGTGCCAGCAGTTGGGAGTCAGGGATCTCTGGAAACACCATATATTTT. This gives the protein CASSWESGISGNTIYF.

In its sample, this clonotype was seen many times. The chain links TRBV6-2 or TRBV6-3 to TRBJ1-1, with unresolved D. The germline V gene has CDR1 MNHEY and CDR2 SVGEGT. The CDR3 runs to 11 residues. Deletions cut 4 bases from V and 3 bases from J, with 3 bases between. The CDR3 DNA reads as TGTGCCAGCAGTTGGGACACTGAAGCTTTCTTT. It codes for CASSWDTEAFF.

Many counts were recorded for this clonotype. This chain connects TRBV14 to TRBJ1-1; no clear D. The CDR3 totals 14 residues. Germline assignment: CDR1 SGHDN and CDR2 FVKESK. V was clipped by 1 base and J by 10 bases, with 16 bases between them. CDR3 region: CASSQVGRPNTAFF. The CDR3 DNA is TGTGCCAGCAGCCAAGTAGGGAGACCCAATACAGCTTTCTTT. The full variable domain, with the rest looked up from reference TRBV14 and TRBJ1-1, is EAGVTQFPSHSVIEKGQTVTLRCDPISGHDNLYWYRRVMGKEIKFLLHFVKESKQDESGMPNNRFLAERTGGTYSTLKVQPAELEDSGVYFCASSQVGRPNTAFFGQGTRLTVV.

This clonotype was observed many times. The V and J genes are TRBV6-5 and TRBJ2-2; D call uncertain. The V and J ends lost 4 bases and 6 bases respectively, with 12 bases between them. Germline V gene sequence: CDR1 MNHEY, CDR2 SVGAGI. There are 14 residues in the CDR3. CDR3 nucleotide sequence: TGTGCCAGCAGTTGGAGTGATATCGCCGGGGAGCTGTTTTTT. It is translated as CASSWSDIAGELFF.

This clonotype was recorded at least ten times. The CDR3 sequence is CSAVRPGLAEEQYF. In nucleotides, the CDR3 is TGCAGTGCCGTGCGGCCGGGACTAGCTGAAGAGCAGTACTTC. V usage is TRBV20-1 and J usage is TRBJ2-7; 9 nucleotides match TRBD2. The germline V gene encodes CDR1 DFQATT and CDR2 SNEGSKA (reference sequence). This CDR3 has 14 residues. The V gene end was trimmed by 6 bases and the J gene end by 7 bases; junction bases not matched to a gene: 13.

This clonotype was recorded many times. This chain links TRBV5-1 with TRBJ2-7, with D perhaps TRBD2 (6 bases). The CDR3 sequence is 12 residues long. Trimming stripped 0 bases from V and 7 bases from J, with 8 bases between. The germline V gene encodes CDR1 SGHRS and CDR2 YFSETQ. This chain's CDR3 is CASSLDGGEQYF. The CDR3 nucleotides read TGCGCCAGCAGCTTGGACGGGGGAGAGCAGTACTTC.

This clonotype occurred many times. The V and J genes are TRBV7-2 and TRBJ1-1; D gene unclear. The germline CDR1 and CDR2 sequences are SGHTA and FQGNSA. This CDR3 spans 14 amino acids. With 1 base removed from V and 1 base from J, the gap between germline ends came to 7 bases. The CDR3 DNA sequence: TGTGCCAGCAGCTTAGTAGTACCGAACACTGAAGCTTTCTTT. It yields the protein CASSLVVPNTEAFF.

The J gene is TRBJ1-1, the V gene TRBV11-1, with 8 bases lining up with TRBD1. Germline lookup yields CDR1 SGHAT and CDR2 FQDESV (reference sequence). The CDR3 runs to 16 residues. Trimming removed 5 bases from V and 0 bases from J; junction bases left unmatched: 8. The CDR3: CASSPTGQGMNTEAFF. CDR3 nucleotides: TGTGCCAGCAGCCCTACCGGACAGGGTATGAACACTGAAGCTTTCTTT.

This clonotype was found many times. The V gene is TRBV12-3 or TRBV12-4, the J gene TRBJ1-1; D is possibly TRBD1 (6 bases). V was shortened by 8 bases and J by 3 bases, with 13 bases between the two germline ends. The CDR3 is 13 amino acids. The CDR3 reads CASLLGGHTEAFF. The DNA of the CDR3 is TGTGCCAGCCTACTGGGGGGGCACACTGAAGCTTTCTTT.

This clonotype was seen at least ten times. The chain joins TRBV25-1 to TRBJ1-6, with no clear D. The CDR3 has 13 residues. V dropped 0 bases and J dropped 13 bases, with 10 bases sitting between them. Germline V gene data show CDR1 as MGHDK and CDR2 as SYGVNS. CDR3: CASSEYLMGPLHF. The CDR3 DNA reads TGTGCCAGCAGTGAATACTTGATGGGGCCCCTCCACTTT.

This sequence joins TRBV29-1 and TRBJ1-1; D call uncertain. Trimming removed 7 bases at V and 2 bases at J, with 14 bases between. This CDR3 comprises 13 residues. Germline CDR1 is SQVTM and CDR2 is ANQGSEA. The DNA for the CDR3 is TGCAGCGGAGCTACAGCATTTAACACTGAAGCTTTCTTT. Translated: CSGATAFNTEAFF.

This chain joins TRBV5-5 and TRBJ2-5; D is unresolved. The CDR3 sequence is 13 residues long. The V end lost 0 bases, the J end lost 7 bases, and 10 bases lay between the germline ends. Germline V lookup: CDR1 SGHKS, CDR2 YYEKEE (reference sequence). Here the CDR3 DNA reads TGTGCCAGCAGCTTGGGACCCCCGGCGACCCAGTACTTC. Protein product: CASSLGPPATQYF.

There are many counts of this clonotype. The chain employs TRBV28 and TRBJ1-6; 9 nucleotides agree with TRBD1. The CDR3 length is 21 residues. With 3 bases clipped from V and 4 bases from J, the junction kept 19 bases outside the gene matches. Germline CDR1 and CDR2: MDHEN and SYDVKM. The CDR3 DNA is TGTGCCAGCAGTTTTTATCGACCGGGGACAGGGATAGAGCCTTATAATTCACCCCTCCACTTT. Translated, it gives CASSFYRPGTGIEPYNSPLHF. Combining the CDR3 with reference TRBV28 and TRBJ1-6 gives the whole variable domain DVKVTQSSRYLVKRTGEKVFLECVQDMDHENMFWYRQDPGLGLRLIYFSYDVKMKEKGDIPEGYSVSREKKERFSLILESASTNQTSMYLCASSFYRPGTGIEPYNSPLHFGNGTRLTVT.

This clonotype was found many times. The chain is built from TRBV6-1 and TRBJ2-7; TRBD2 aligns across 7 bases. This CDR3 is 15 amino acids long. V lost 4 bases, J lost 4 bases, and 10 bases stayed unmatched. Looked up from germline, CDR1 is MNHNS and CDR2 is SASEGT. The CDR3, as DNA: TGTGCCAGCAGTGGAATCCAGCGGGGCTCGTACGAGCAGTACTTC. This gives the protein CASSGIQRGSYEQYF.

This clonotype appeared many times. The V and J genes are TRBV9 and TRBJ1-1, with D unclear. Germline V gene sequence: CDR1 SGDLS, CDR2 YYNGEE. The germline V and J ends were trimmed by 0 bases and 4 bases, with 7 bases remaining between them. The CDR3 covers 13 residues. This CDR3 is CASSVAMGTEAFF. The CDR3 DNA follows: TGTGCCAGCAGCGTAGCGATGGGCACTGAAGCTTTCTTT.

The genes are TRBV5-1 and TRBJ2-7; tentatively, D is TRBD1 (6 bases). Looked up from germline, CDR1 is SGHRS and CDR2 is YFSETQ. V was cut by 4 bases and J by 2 bases, with 13 bases left in between. The CDR3 runs 14 residues. This CDR3 reads CASSPADSTYEQYF. Here the CDR3 DNA reads TGCGCCAGCAGCCCAGCGGACAGTACCTACGAGCAGTACTTC.

This clonotype was recorded at least ten times. The gene calls are TRBV9 and TRBJ2-7, with a tentative D call TRBD2 (5 bases). The germline V gene has CDR1 SGDLS and CDR2 YYNGEE. This CDR3 contains 14 residues. Trimming pared 2 bases from V and 1 base from J, leaving 10 bases between. CDR3 region: CASSVDSPSYEQYF. The CDR3 DNA reads TGTGCCAGCAGCGTGGACTCCCCTTCCTACGAGCAGTACTTC.

This clonotype has at least ten counts. The chain links TRBV11-2 to TRBJ1-1, with D uncertain. Germline CDR1 and CDR2: SGHAT and FQNNGV. The V end was cut by 5 bases, the J end by 7 bases, with 8 bases between. The CDR3 is made up of 11 amino acids. CDR3 in amino acids: CASSTEREAFF. DNA for the CDR3: TGTGCCAGCAGCACAGAGCGTGAAGCTTTCTTT. Full variable domain (missing parts from reference TRBV11-2 and TRBJ1-1): EAGVAQSPRYKIIEKRQSVAFWCNPISGHATLYWYQQILGQGPKLLIQFQNNGVVDDSQLPKDRFSAERLKGVDSTLKIQPAKLEDSAVYLCASSTEREAFFGQGTRLTVV.